A single sample gave rise to the 18 T cell receptor beta chains below, sequenced in a study of blood T cell repertoires in COVID-19. Libraries were prepared by immunoSEQ multiplex PCR; TCRdb keeps only in-frame clonotypes and omits some of them. The sample includes some 97,000 clones, 88% of them seen just once. Sequenced sample: peripheral blood. These receptors were obtained from a woman aged 55-69 years with acute or convalescent COVID-19.

The gene calls are TRBV7-8 and TRBJ2-7; 11 bases agree with TRBD2. Trimming took 5 bases from V and 3 from J; bases not matched to a gene: 15. Germline-derived CDR1 and CDR2 are SGHVS and FQNEAQ. The CDR3 spans 18 residues. CDR3 nucleotides: TGTGCCAGCAGCCAAGCGTCTAGACTAGCGGGGCCTAGCTACGAGCAGTACGTC. Protein: CASSQASRLAGPSYEQYV.

The J gene is TRBJ1-2, the V gene TRBV30; perhaps TRBD1 as D (5 bases). Germline V lookup: CDR1 GTSNPN, CDR2 SVGIG (reference sequence). Trimming shortened V by 3 bases and J by 8 bases, and 13 bases separated the two germline ends. The length of the CDR3 is 12 residues. This CDR3 reads CAWSAGQYGYTF. Written as DNA, the CDR3 is TGTGCCTGGAGCGCTGGACAATACGGCTACACCTTC.

The V gene is TRBV6-8, the J gene TRBJ2-3; TRBD2 aligns across 7 bases. With 4 bases clipped from V and 7 bases from J, the junction kept 14 bases outside the gene matches. CDR3 length equals 16 residues. Germline assignment: CDR1 MNHGY and CDR2 SAAAGT. CDR3 protein: CASSCEDWREKNTQYF. CDR3 sequence (DNA): TGTGCCAGCAGTTGTGAAGATTGGCGGGAGAAAAATACGCAGTATTTT.

The V call is TRBV6-6, the J call TRBJ1-4, with D perhaps matching TRBD1 (6 bases). The CDR3 is 14 amino acids. Between the trimmed V and J ends, which lost 7 bases and 4 bases, there was a span of 13 bases. Per germline, CDR1 MNHNY and CDR2 SVGAGI (reference sequence). The CDR3 sequence: CASTLGQSNEKLFF. In DNA, the CDR3 is TGTGCCAGCACCTTAGGACAGAGTAATGAAAAACTGTTTTTT.

The rearrangement uses TRBV11-2 and TRBJ2-5; 10 nucleotides align to TRBD1. CDR3 length: 17 amino acids. CDR1 is SGHAT and CDR2 is FQNNGV in the germline V gene. V lost 3 bases to trimming and J lost 1 base; unmatched junction nucleotides: 8. CDR3: CASSFIGTGASQETQYF. The CDR3 bases are TGTGCCAGCAGCTTCATTGGGACAGGGGCCAGCCAAGAGACCCAGTACTTC. Looking up the rest from reference TRBV11-2 and TRBJ2-5 gives the full variable domain: EAGVAQSPRYKIIEKRQSVAFWCNPISGHATLYWYQQILGQGPKLLIQFQNNGVVDDSQLPKDRFSAERLKGVDSTLKIQPAKLEDSAVYLCASSFIGTGASQETQYFGPGTRLLVL.

This clone was detected a few times. The rearrangement links TRBV2 to TRBJ1-2; D not resolved. The CDR3 length is 14 residues. The V gene's germline CDR1 is SNHLY and CDR2 FYNNEI. The V and J ends lost 4 bases and 3 bases respectively, with 12 bases between them. Here the CDR3 reads CASSAALADYGYTF. In DNA form, the CDR3 reads TGTGCCAGCAGTGCGGCCCTGGCGGACTATGGCTACACCTTC.

The V gene is TRBV5-1, the J gene TRBJ2-1, with TRBD2 matching 14 bases. This CDR3 contains 16 residues. CDR1 and CDR2 from the germline V gene are SGHRS and YFSETQ. Trimming at V came to 1 base and at J to 10 bases, leaving 7 bases not matched to a gene. DNA of the CDR3: TGCGCCAGCAGCTTGCGAGGGACTAGCGGGGGTAGCGAGCAGTTCTTC. Its protein is CASSLRGTSGGSEQFF.

This clone was observed a few times. The rearrangement uses TRBV19 and TRBJ1-5, with a tentative D call TRBD1 (6 bases). From germline, CDR1 is LNHDA and CDR2 SQIVND (reference sequence). Trimming took 3 bases from V and 0 from J, leaving 12 bases between them. The CDR3 sequence is 16 residues long. The CDR3 spells CASSIIRTVSNQPQHF. The CDR3 DNA is TGTGCCAGTAGTATCATTCGGACAGTTAGCAATCAGCCCCAGCATTTT.

V and J are TRBV11-2 and TRBJ2-6; D is unclear. From germline, CDR1 is SGHAT and CDR2 FQNNGV. V was cut by 2 bases and J by 3 bases, with 11 bases left in between. This CDR3 has 16 residues. CDR3 residues: CASSLFRVRGANVLTF. The CDR3 region has the DNA TGTGCCAGCAGCTTATTTCGCGTACGTGGGGCCAACGTCCTGACTTTC. Drawing the rest from reference TRBV11-2 and TRBJ2-6, the complete variable domain is EAGVAQSPRYKIIEKRQSVAFWCNPISGHATLYWYQQILGQGPKLLIQFQNNGVVDDSQLPKDRFSAERLKGVDSTLKIQPAKLEDSAVYLCASSLFRVRGANVLTFGAGSRLTVL.

The chain is built from TRBV7-9 and TRBJ1-2, with D unclear. The V and J ends lost 1 base and 7 bases respectively, with 7 bases between them. The CDR3 consists of 12 residues. Germline CDR1 reads SEHNR; CDR2 reads FQNEAQ (reference sequence). CDR3 in amino acids: CASSLDQAGYTF. CDR3 sequence (DNA): TGTGCCAGCAGCTTAGACCAGGCTGGCTACACCTTC.

The genes are TRBV19 and TRBJ2-1, with TRBD2 matching over 7 bases. The germline V gene encodes CDR1 LNHDA and CDR2 SQIVND (reference sequence). V lost 7 bases and J lost 0; bases outside the gene matches: 6. The length of the CDR3 is 15 residues. This CDR3 is CASMAGGSSYNEQFF. The CDR3 bases are TGTGCCAGTATGGCCGGCGGGAGCTCCTACAATGAGCAGTTCTTC.

This chain links TRBV6-6 with TRBJ1-1; no definite D call. The CDR3 consists of 12 residues. Germline CDR1 reads MNHNY; CDR2 reads SVGAGI (reference sequence). V shed 6 bases and J shed 6 bases, with 11 bases lying between them. The CDR3 bases are TGTGCCAGCAGCCTATATCTGGCTGAAGCTTTCTTT. It codes for CASSLYLAEAFF.

The chain is built from TRBV11-1 and TRBJ2-2, with 7 bases identical to TRBD2. Trimming took 5 bases from V and 8 from J; bases not matched to a gene: 11. Germline V gene sequence: CDR1 SGHAT, CDR2 FQDESV (reference sequence). CDR3 length: 15 residues. As DNA, the CDR3 is TGTGCCAGCAGCCAGACTAGCTTGGGGGTAGGGGAGCTGTTTTTT. The encoded protein is CASSQTSLGVGELFF.

This clone was counted between two and nine times. The CDR3 loop is CASYPSRGNEQFF. CDR3 nucleotides: TGCGCCAGCTATCCGAGCAGGGGAAATGAGCAGTTCTTC. The rearrangement joins TRBV5-1 to TRBJ2-1, with D possibly matching TRBD1 (6 bases). The CDR3 loop spans 13 amino acids. The germline CDR1 and CDR2 sequences are SGHRS and YFSETQ. Trimming took 7 bases from V and 7 from J, leaving 15 bases between them.

V and J are TRBV5-1 and TRBJ1-1; D remains unclear. Trimming cost V 1 base and J 4 bases, with 11 bases left between them. Germline V gene sequence: CDR1 SGHRS, CDR2 YFSETQ. CDR3 length: 14 residues. CDR3 in DNA: TGCGCCAGCAGCTTGCCCCAGGATAGCACTGAAGCTTTCTTT. As protein: CASSLPQDSTEAFF.

The chain joins TRBV15 to TRBJ2-1; no clear D. Looked up from germline, CDR1 is LNHNV and CDR2 is YYDKDF (reference sequence). The V and J ends lost 0 bases and 0 bases respectively, with 6 bases between them. The CDR3 is made up of 15 amino acids. The CDR3 nucleotides read TGTGCCACCAGCAGAGAGGCGGTCTCCTACAATGAGCAGTTCTTC. Amino acids: CATSREAVSYNEQFF.

The genes are TRBV28 and TRBJ2-7; 7 nucleotides match TRBD1. CDR1 and CDR2 (germline): MDHEN, SYDVKM. The CDR3 is 11 residues long. The CDR3 sequence: CGTGQAYEQYF. In DNA form, the CDR3 reads TGTGGGACAGGCCAAGCCTACGAGCAGTACTTC.

This clone occurred a few times. The CDR3 region has the DNA TGCGCCAGCAGCCACGAGACAGGGGGCGACTATGGCTACACCTTC. It encodes CASSHETGGDYGYTF. The chain is built from TRBV4-1 and TRBJ1-2; 10 bases are a match to TRBD1. The CDR3 contains 15 residues. V dropped 3 bases and J dropped 3; count of bases not matched to a gene: 4. Looked up from germline, CDR1 is MGHRA and CDR2 is YSYEKL.